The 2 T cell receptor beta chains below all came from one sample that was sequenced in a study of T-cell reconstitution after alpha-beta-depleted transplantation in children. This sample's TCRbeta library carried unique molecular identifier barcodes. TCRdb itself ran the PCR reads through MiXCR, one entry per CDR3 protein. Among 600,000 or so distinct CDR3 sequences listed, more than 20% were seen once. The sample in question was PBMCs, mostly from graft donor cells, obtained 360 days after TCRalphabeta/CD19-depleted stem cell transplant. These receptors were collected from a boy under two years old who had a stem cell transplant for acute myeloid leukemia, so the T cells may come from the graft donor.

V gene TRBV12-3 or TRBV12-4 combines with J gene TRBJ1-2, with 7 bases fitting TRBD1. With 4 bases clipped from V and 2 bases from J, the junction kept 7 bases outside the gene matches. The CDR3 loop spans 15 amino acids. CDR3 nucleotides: TGTGCCAGCAGTTCCAGGGGGTTGTTAAACTATGGCTACACCTTC. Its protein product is CASSSRGLLNYGYTF.

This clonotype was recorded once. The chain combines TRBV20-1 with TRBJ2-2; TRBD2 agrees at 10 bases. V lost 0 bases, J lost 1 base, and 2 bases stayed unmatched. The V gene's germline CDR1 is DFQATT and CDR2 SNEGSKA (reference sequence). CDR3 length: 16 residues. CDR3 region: CSARDSGGLNTGELFF. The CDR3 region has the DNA TGCAGTGCTAGAGATAGCGGGGGGCTGAACACCGGGGAGCTGTTTTTT.